This T cell receptor beta chain appears in the sequencing data of a study of shared clonotypes between healthy human individuals. Across the whole study: The people who gave samples were a couple of women and a few men aged 18 to 49. CD4 naive cells filled three plates per donor, CD4 memory three, CD8 naive two and CD8 memory one.

CD8 cells classed as naive were CD45RO-negative and positively selected for CCR7, excluding terminally differentiated effector memory CD45RA+ cells. Libraries were prepared by immunoSEQ multiplex PCR; TCRdb keeps only in-frame clonotypes and omits some of them. The sample consists of a few million clones, around 95% of them appearing once. Losses at the gene ends were 8 bases for V and 0 bases for J; bases not matched to a gene: 6. The CDR3 runs 15 residues. The germline V gene encodes CDR1 MNHEY and CDR2 SMNVEV (reference sequence). Study-level points and caveats: Some clonotypes were shared by all four sorted-subset donors, while others were not shared. The non-shared ones had lower generation probabilities than the shared ones. Donor scarcity curtailed the genetic and exposure-history diversity represented herein.

Concerning this clone: Its antigen is not identified.

The sequence was obtained from a man younger than 30 in good health. Some clones in this sample may be carry-over from other donors' samples. This sequence joins TRBV27 and TRBJ2-7; 11 nucleotides line up with TRBD2. Input material: naive CD8+ T cells from PBMCs. This CDR3 is CASHPGTSGSYEQYF. CDR3 sequence (DNA): TGTGCCAGCCATCCCGGGACTAGCGGCTCCTACGAGCAGTACTTC.